This T cell receptor beta chain was observed in a study of PD-1 blockade in classical Hodgkin lymphoma. Across the whole study: The nivolumab dose that patients received was 3 mg/kg, given intravenously every 2 weeks.

The CDR3 spans 14 residues. Germline V gives CDR1 SGDLS, CDR2 YYNGEE. The V gene end was trimmed by 4 bases and the J gene end by 14 bases; junction bases not matched to a gene: 7. General study points: Patients who responded completely had about the same baseline diversity as newly diagnosed patients.

TCRdb keeps only in-frame clones here, not all; method: immunoSEQ multiplex PCR. Altogether approximately 61,000 clones are present, 87% being singletons, with the ten largest covering around 8.1%. The time point: cycle 4 day 1 (C4D1), after 6 weeks of nivolumab. Each patient's relapse followed autologous stem cell transplantation, and brentuximab vedotin exposure varied. Worth noting for this clone: Its antigen is undetermined.

This rearrangement joins TRBV9 to TRBJ2-1; TRBD2 matches at 15 bases. Sequenced here: peripheral blood mononuclear cells (PBMCs), sampled before the fourth cycle of nivolumab. The receptor's source is a human donor with classical Hodgkin lymphoma. CDR3 protein: CASSPGTSGGREFF. DNA for the CDR3: TGTGCCAGCAGCCCAGGGACTAGCGGGGGGAGGGAGTTCTTC. The whole variable domain, filled in from reference TRBV9 and TRBJ2-1, reads DSGVTQTPKHLITATGQRVTLRCSPRSGDLSVYWYQQSLDQGLQFLIQYYNGEERAKGNILERFSAQQFPDLHSELNLSSLELGDSALYFCASSPGTSGGREFFGPGTRLTVL.